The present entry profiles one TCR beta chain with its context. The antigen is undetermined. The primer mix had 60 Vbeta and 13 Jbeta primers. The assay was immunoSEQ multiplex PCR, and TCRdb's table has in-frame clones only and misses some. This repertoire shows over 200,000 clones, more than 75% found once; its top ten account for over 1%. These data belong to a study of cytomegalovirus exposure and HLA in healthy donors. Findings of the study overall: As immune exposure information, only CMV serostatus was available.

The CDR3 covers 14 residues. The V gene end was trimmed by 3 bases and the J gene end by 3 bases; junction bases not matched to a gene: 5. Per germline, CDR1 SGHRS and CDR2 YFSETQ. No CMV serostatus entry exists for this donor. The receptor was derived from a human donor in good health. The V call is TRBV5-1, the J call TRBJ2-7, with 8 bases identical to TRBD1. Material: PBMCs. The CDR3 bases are TGCGCCAGCAGCTCACGAGACAGGGGCTACGAGCAGTACTTC. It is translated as CASSSRDRGYEQYF. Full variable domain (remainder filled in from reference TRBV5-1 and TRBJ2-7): KAGVTQTPRYLIKTRGQQVTLSCSPISGHRSVSWYQQTPGQGLQFLFEYFSETQRNKGNFPGRFSGRQFSNSRSEMNVSTLELGDSALYLCASSSRDRGYEQYFGPGTRLTVT.